This is a list of T cell receptor beta chains from one sample in a study of blood T cell repertoires in COVID-19. This table comes from immunoSEQ multiplex PCR, and its TCRdb copy is limited to in-frame clones, with some not included. The sample includes some 11,000 clones, around 72% of them seen just once. The sample consisted of peripheral blood. The receptors come from a human donor in a cohort sampled during active COVID-19. Each CDR3 is given with its conserved first and last residue. Each record gives: clone size, V gene, CDR3 length, D gene, J gene, CDR3 protein, CDR3 DNA. D genes are given only for firm matches. Size tells how often a clone was seen (once, few, many) or the class of an expanded clone, and some rows leave it out.

>NA|TRBV6-5|13|TRBD1|TRBJ2-1
CASTRDRSNEQFF
TGTGCCAGCACCCGGGACAGGTCCAATGAGCAGTTCTTC
>NA|TRBV7-3|18|NA|TRBJ2-5
CASSLIGLGAGPQETQYF
TGTGCCAGCAGCTTAATAGGTCTCGGAGCGGGTCCCCAAGAGACCCAGTACTTC
>NA|TRBV20-1|11|NA|TRBJ1-1
CSAKLQIEAFF
TGCAGTGCTAAGTTACAGATTGAAGCTTTCTTT
>NA|TRBV6-1|15|TRBD2|TRBJ2-1
CASSEGSGVGNEQFF
TGTGCCAGCAGTGAAGGTAGCGGGGTGGGCAATGAGCAGTTCTTC
>NA|TRBV5-1|16|TRBD2|TRBJ2-1
CASSLTSGGAFNEQFF
TGCGCCAGCAGCCTTACTAGCGGGGGGGCCTTCAATGAGCAGTTCTTC
>NA|TRBV24-1|17|TRBD1|TRBJ2-5
CATSDWDRGRFQETQYF
TGTGCCACCAGTGATTGGGACAGGGGTCGGTTCCAAGAGACCCAGTACTTC
>NA|TRBV30|14|NA|TRBJ2-7
CAWSAPYRVREQYF
TGTGCCTGGAGTGCCCCTTACAGGGTGCGGGAGCAGTACTTC
>NA|TRBV5-1|14|NA|TRBJ2-7
CASSSWTGTYEQYF
TGCGCCAGCAGCTCCTGGACGGGAACCTACGAGCAGTACTTC
>once|TRBV6-2/TRBV6-3|13|TRBD2|TRBJ2-7
CASSFSGTGEQYF
TGTGCCAGCAGTTTTAGCGGGACGGGCGAGCAGTACTTC
>few|TRBV13|17|TRBD2|TRBJ2-3
CASSLATSGRAGDTQYF
TGTGCCAGCAGCTTGGCCACTAGCGGGAGGGCCGGGGATACGCAGTATTTT
>NA|TRBV9|16|NA|TRBJ2-3
CASSVDMGLTTDTQYF
TGTGCCAGCAGCGTCGACATGGGACTTACCACAGATACGCAGTATTTT
>NA|TRBV5-4|16|TRBD2|TRBJ2-1
CASSSRTSGDYNEQFF
TGTGCCAGCAGCTCGCGGACTAGCGGGGACTACAATGAGCAGTTCTTC
>NA|TRBV5-8|17|TRBD1|TRBJ2-1
CASSPRGRVGNYNEQFF
TGTGCCAGCAGCCCCAGGGGGCGGGTGGGGAACTACAATGAGCAGTTCTTC
>once|TRBV6-5|15|TRBD2|TRBJ2-2
CASTASGGYTGELFF
TGTGCCAGCACTGCTAGCGGGGGGTACACCGGGGAGCTGTTTTTT
>NA|TRBV5-5|13|NA|TRBJ1-1
CASSPPGSTEAFF
TGTGCCAGCAGCCCGCCGGGGAGCACTGAAGCTTTCTTT
>few|TRBV19|14|TRBD1|TRBJ1-2
CASTGTGANYGYTF
TGTGCCAGTACAGGGACAGGGGCGAACTATGGCTACACCTTC
>NA|TRBV30|13|TRBD1|TRBJ1-6
CAWSTDRESPLHF
TGTGCCTGGAGTACCGACAGGGAATCACCCCTCCACTTT
>few|TRBV28|15|NA|TRBJ1-4
CASSLAGAVNEKLFF
TGTGCCAGCAGTTTAGCAGGGGCAGTAAATGAAAAACTGTTTTTT
>NA|TRBV19|13|TRBD1|TRBJ2-7
CASSTRDSYEQYF
TGTGCCAGTAGTACGAGGGACAGCTACGAGCAGTACTTC
>NA|TRBV18|12|NA|TRBJ2-7
CASSPIRDNIYF
TGTGCCAGCTCACCTATCCGGGACAATATCTACTTC
>NA|TRBV7-2|14|TRBD2|TRBJ2-7
CASSLSGSSYEQYF
TGTGCCAGCAGCTTGAGCGGGAGTAGTTACGAGCAGTACTTC
>NA|TRBV6-5|13|TRBD1|TRBJ2-7
CASSRDRPSEQYF
TGTGCCAGCAGTCGGGACAGGCCTTCGGAGCAGTACTTC
>NA|TRBV15|15|NA|TRBJ1-1
CATSRVGGPNTEAFF
TGTGCCACCAGCAGAGTGGGGGGACCGAACACTGAAGCTTTCTTT
>NA|TRBV12-3/TRBV12-4|13|NA|TRBJ2-3
CASSAAGTDTQYF
TGTGCCAGCAGTGCAGCGGGCACAGATACGCAGTATTTT
>NA|TRBV20-1|15|TRBD2|TRBJ2-3
CSASDGTSSTDTQYF
TGCAGTGCTAGTGATGGGACTAGCAGCACAGATACGCAGTATTTT
>few|TRBV5-1|18|TRBD1|TRBJ2-6
CASSSLPGQASGANVLTF
TGCGCCAGCAGCTCCCTCCCGGGACAGGCATCTGGGGCCAACGTCCTGACTTTC
>few|TRBV5-1|15|NA|TRBJ1-2
CASSLGGTANYGYTF
TGCGCCAGCAGCTTAGGAGGCACCGCGAACTATGGCTACACCTTC
>NA|TRBV19|15|NA|TRBJ2-4
CASSPHSGGKNIQYF
TGTGCCAGTAGTCCCCATAGCGGAGGGAAAAACATTCAGTACTTC
>NA|TRBV2|14|NA|TRBJ2-7
CASNLGGTRGEQYF
TGTGCCAGCAACTTGGGGGGAACCCGAGGCGAGCAGTACTTC
>NA|TRBV7-2|13|NA|TRBJ2-7
CASSFDRSYEQYF
TGTGCCAGCAGCTTTGACAGGTCCTACGAGCAGTACTTC
>NA|TRBV10-3|16|NA|TRBJ2-1
CAISEGRGGSGNEQFF
TGTGCCATCAGTGAGGGGAGAGGTGGGTCGGGCAATGAGCAGTTCTTC
>NA|TRBV11-2|12|NA|TRBJ2-7
CASSLARYEQYF
TGTGCCAGCAGCTTAGCTAGGTACGAGCAGTACTTC
>NA|TRBV7-2|13|NA|TRBJ2-2
CASSWAATGELFF
TGTGCCAGCAGCTGGGCAGCCACCGGGGAGCTGTTTTTT